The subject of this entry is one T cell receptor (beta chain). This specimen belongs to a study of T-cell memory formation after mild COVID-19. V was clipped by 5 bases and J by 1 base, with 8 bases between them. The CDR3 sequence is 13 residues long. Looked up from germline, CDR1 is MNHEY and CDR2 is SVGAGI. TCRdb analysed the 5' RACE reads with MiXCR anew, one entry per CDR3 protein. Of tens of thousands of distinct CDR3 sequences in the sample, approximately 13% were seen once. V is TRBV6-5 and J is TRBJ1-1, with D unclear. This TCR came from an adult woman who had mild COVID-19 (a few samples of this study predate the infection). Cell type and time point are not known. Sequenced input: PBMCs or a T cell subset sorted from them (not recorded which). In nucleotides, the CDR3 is TGTGCCAGCAGTCGCGGGTCGAACACTGAAGCTTTCTTT. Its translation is CASSRGSNTEAFF.